What follows are 21 T cell receptor beta chains derived from one specimen sequenced in a study of blood T cells in healthy people across ages. Together with a sample-barcoded 5' primer, a J-beta primer mix was included in a second PCR lasting about 7 to 11 cycles. MiXCR was run by TCRdb on the 5' RACE reads, yielding one entry per CDR3 protein. The sample includes roughly 640,000 distinct CDR3 sequences, approximately 30% of them seen just once. The source material was blood. These receptors all come from an elderly woman in good health.

Worth noting for this clonotype: A much larger clone is a single base away; this may be a read error. The chain links TRBV14 to TRBJ2-1; 8 bases are a match to TRBD2. V shed 0 bases, J shed 13 bases, and the junction held 14 bases outside the gene matches. This CDR3 has 16 amino acids. Germline lookup yields CDR1 SGHDN and CDR2 FVKESK. The CDR3 coding sequence is TGTGCCAGCAGCCAAGAAATCGCGGGGGGCCAAGAGACCCAGTTCTTC. Its translation is CASSQEIAGGQETQFF.

The sample holds a few counts of this clonotype. The chain links TRBV30 to TRBJ2-3; 10 bases align to TRBD2. Germline CDR1 GTSNPN, CDR2 SVGIG (reference sequence). The CDR3 contains 16 residues. After removal of 2 bases from V and 2 bases from J, the junction contained 7 bases not matched to a gene. CDR3 protein: CAWSSGAGGSTDTQYF. The CDR3 nucleotides are TGTGCCTGGAGTTCGGGAGCGGGGGGGTCCACAGATACGCAGTATTTT.

This clonotype was seen ten or more times. This sequence joins TRBV6-1 and TRBJ2-3, with TRBD2 identical over 11 bases. The length of the CDR3 is 15 residues. J lost 4 bases, V lost 6 bases, and 6 bases had no gene match. Germline loops: CDR1 MNHNS, CDR2 SASEGT. As DNA, the CDR3 is TGTGCCAGCAGGATGACTAGCGGGGCTTCAGATACGCAGTATTTT. As protein: CASRMTSGASDTQYF.

On this clonotype: A much more abundant neighbour one base away suggests this may be a read error. V usage is TRBV5-1 and J usage is TRBJ2-7, with 14 bases aligning to TRBD2. CDR1 and CDR2 from the germline V gene are SGHRS and YFSETQ. V shed 7 bases, J shed 7 bases, and the junction held 22 bases outside the gene matches. This CDR3 has 19 residues. The CDR3, as DNA: TGCGCCAGCCGCCCTTCCGGACTAGCGGGGGGCGCTACCTACAATGAGCAGTACTTC. This gives the protein CASRPSGLAGGATYNEQYF.

The genes are TRBV12-3 or TRBV12-4 and TRBJ2-3, with 11 positions matching TRBD2. The CDR3 covers 15 residues. V gave up 6 bases and J gave up 4 bases; unmatched junction bases: 6. The CDR3 loop reads CASRETSGAADTQYF. The CDR3 nucleotides are TGTGCCAGCAGGGAGACTAGCGGGGCGGCAGATACGCAGTATTTT.

On this clonotype itself: Given a much more abundant clone one base away, this may be a read error. V gene TRBV20-1 combines with J gene TRBJ2-4, with 16 positions matching TRBD2. CDR3 length: 17 residues. With V trimmed by 5 bases and J by 13 bases, 17 bases remained unmatched. Germline-derived CDR1 and CDR2 are DFQATT and SNEGSKA (reference sequence). The CDR3 protein is CSAENSGTSGGANEQYF. The CDR3 DNA follows: TGCAGTGCTGAAAACTCCGGGACTAGCGGGGGGGCGAATGAGCAGTACTTC.

In this sample, this clonotype turned up a few times. A read error is possible here, since a much larger clone lies one base away. This chain uses TRBV20-1 with TRBJ2-3; 7 bases line up with TRBD2. The V segment lost 4 bases and the J segment 6 bases; nucleotides outside the gene matches: 4. This CDR3 has 12 residues. Germline CDR1 DFQATT, CDR2 SNEGSKA (reference sequence). The CDR3 protein is CSAMGGWDTQYF. CDR3 sequence (DNA): TGCAGTGCTATGGGGGGGTGGGATACGCAGTATTTT.

This clonotype was seen many times. The chain couples TRBV6-2 or TRBV6-3 to TRBJ1-1; no reliable D call. There are 12 residues in the CDR3. Germline CDR1 and CDR2: MNHEY and SVGEGT. V lost 6 bases and J 2 bases, leaving 7 bases between the germline ends. In DNA, the CDR3 is TGTGCCAGCAGAGACGGTAACACTGAAGCTTTCTTT. As protein: CASRDGNTEAFF.

This clonotype occurred a few times. The V gene is TRBV4-2, the J gene TRBJ2-7, with D uncertain. The CDR3 loop spans 16 amino acids. Germline values: CDR1 LGHNA, CDR2 YNFKEQ. The V gene lost 0 bases and the J gene lost 0 bases, with 12 bases spanning the gap. The CDR3 bases are TGTGCCAGCAGCCAAGATTGGTCAGCCAGCTCCTACGAGCAGTACTTC. Translation: CASSQDWSASSYEQYF.

The rearrangement links TRBV6-2 or TRBV6-3 to TRBJ2-7; possibly TRBD2 for D (5 bases). Germline V lookup: CDR1 MNHEY, CDR2 SVGEGT. The CDR3 is 14 residues long. V shed 8 bases and J shed 4 bases, with 18 bases lying between them. The CDR3 region is CASAGVTGCYEQYF. The CDR3 nucleotides read TGTGCCAGCGCCGGGGTCACCGGGTGTTACGAGCAGTACTTC.

This clonotype occurred many times. This chain links TRBV20-1 with TRBJ1-6; 8 bases line up with TRBD1. V lost 5 bases, J lost 7 bases, and 10 bases stayed unmatched. The CDR3 totals 15 residues. Germline V gene sequence: CDR1 DFQATT, CDR2 SNEGSKA (reference sequence). In DNA, the CDR3 is TGCAGTGCTCTGGGACAGGCCGCTCAGAATTCACCCCTCCACTTT. It specifies CSALGQAAQNSPLHF.

The chain employs TRBV7-2 and TRBJ1-4; TRBD1 agrees at 9 bases. The length of the CDR3 is 18 residues. Germline assignment: CDR1 SGHTA and CDR2 FQGNSA. With V trimmed by 5 bases and J by 0 bases, 10 bases remained unmatched. The CDR3 spells CASSEEQGAYPTNEKLFF. The CDR3 DNA sequence: TGTGCCAGCAGCGAAGAACAGGGGGCCTACCCAACTAATGAAAAACTGTTTTTT.

This clonotype appeared a few times. The rearrangement uses TRBV2 and TRBJ2-1, with TRBD1 identical over 7 bases. Germline CDR1 reads SNHLY; CDR2 reads FYNNEI. The CDR3 runs to 15 residues. J lost 7 bases, V lost 3 bases, and 9 bases had no gene match. CDR3 DNA sequence: TGTGCCAGCAGTGATGACAGGGCTGGGTGGAATGAGCAGTTCTTC. Encoded protein: CASSDDRAGWNEQFF.

In its sample, this clonotype was seen many times. The chain recombines TRBV3-1 with TRBJ2-5, with D possibly being TRBD2 (6 bases). The CDR3 spans 14 residues. V was pared by 1 base and J by 11 bases, with 17 bases between. CDR1 and CDR2 (germline): LGHDT, YNNKEL (reference sequence). The CDR3 DNA follows: TGTGCCAGCAGCCAAGTGGGTAGCGGTGTGGAGCAGTACTTC. Protein sequence: CASSQVGSGVEQYF.

This clonotype was detected only once. The chain combines TRBV6-2 or TRBV6-3 with TRBJ2-4; no reliable D call. The better agreement between TRBJ2-7 and the DNA end casts doubt on the J call. CDR1 is MNHEY, CDR2 SVGEGT, per germline. The CDR3 loop spans 12 amino acids. The DNA for the CDR3 is TGTGCCAGCAGGAAGGAGTACCGCGAGCAGTACTTC. Protein sequence: CASRKEYREQYF.

The chain carries TRBV7-8 and TRBJ2-2; no definite D call. The CDR3 is 14 residues long. Trimming pared 1 base from V and 3 bases from J, leaving 6 bases between. The germline V gene encodes CDR1 SGHVS and CDR2 FQNEAQ. CDR3 in amino acids: CASSLEGYTGELFF. CDR3 coding DNA: TGTGCCAGCAGCTTAGAGGGTTACACCGGGGAGCTGTTTTTT.

Concerning this clonotype itself: A much larger clonotype is one base distant, so this may be a read error. V is TRBV7-2 and J is TRBJ1-6; a possible D gene is TRBD1 (5 bases). Deletions cut 6 bases from V and 7 bases from J, with 19 bases between. The CDR3 loop spans 16 amino acids. Germline CDR1 is SGHTA and CDR2 is FQGNSA. CDR3 sequence: CASRRVVAGPNSPLHF. In DNA form, the CDR3 reads TGTGCCAGCAGACGCGTCGTTGCAGGGCCAAATTCACCCCTCCACTTT.

As for this clonotype: A much bigger clone sits one base away, suggesting this may be a read error. The V and J genes are TRBV5-1 and TRBJ2-5; D possibly uses TRBD1 or TRBD2 (6 bases each). Trimming removed 3 bases from V and 11 bases from J, with 29 bases in between. Germline V gives CDR1 SGHRS, CDR2 YFSETQ. There are 17 residues in the CDR3. The CDR3 reads CASSSPWGAQFGGEQYF. CDR3 bases: TGCGCCAGCAGCTCACCTTGGGGGGCCCAATTTGGTGGTGAGCAGTACTTC.

This clonotype showed up many times. V and J are TRBV2 and TRBJ1-5; unclear D gene. Deletions cut 3 bases from V and 6 bases from J, with 9 bases between. This CDR3 has 13 residues. The V gene's germline CDR1 is SNHLY and CDR2 FYNNEI. The CDR3 here is CASSERETQPQHF. The CDR3 DNA follows: TGTGCCAGCAGTGAGAGGGAAACTCAGCCCCAGCATTTT.

J is TRBJ2-6 and V is TRBV5-1; D not certain. Germline V gives CDR1 SGHRS, CDR2 YFSETQ. The CDR3 has 16 amino acids. Trimming removed 0 bases at V and 0 bases at J, with 7 bases between. For the CDR3, the DNA is TGCGCCAGCAGCTTGGGCCAGAACTCTGGGGCCAACGTCCTGACTTTC. This sequence encodes CASSLGQNSGANVLTF.

This clonotype was found many times. This chain joins TRBV6-1 and TRBJ2-7; 7 bases map to TRBD2. CDR3 size: 13 residues. Trimming took 6 bases from V and 1 from J; bases not matched to a gene: 3. Germline V CDR1 and CDR2: MNHNS, SASEGT. The CDR3 loop reads CASSWGGSYEQYF. The CDR3 DNA reads TGTGCCAGCAGCTGGGGGGGGTCCTACGAGCAGTACTTC.